The clone carrying this T cell receptor (beta chain) was counted only a few times. Participants, roughly 18 to 89 years old, spanned approximately 26 US areas. This entry belongs to a study of blood T cell repertoires in COVID-19. For the study at large: Collection of acute and convalescent COVID-19 samples took place in the United States, Italy and Spain.

TCRdb's copy holds only in-frame clones and misses some; the assay was immunoSEQ multiplex PCR. The sample yields about 210,000 clones, about nine tenths seen once. The sequence derives from a man younger than 45 in a cohort exposed to, infected with or recovered from COVID-19 (not recorded which). The sequencing sample was made of PBMCs or T cells enriched from blood (not recorded which).

CDR3 DNA: TGTGCCAGCAGCTTCGGGGACAGGGGTCATCAGCCCCAGCATTTT. Translation: CASSFGDRGHQPQHF. The chain carries TRBV7-9 and TRBJ1-5, with 10 bases fitting TRBD1. Losses at the gene ends were 3 bases for V and 5 bases for J; bases not matched to a gene: 4. The CDR3 covers 15 residues. In germline, CDR1 is SEHNR, CDR2 FQNEAQ (reference sequence).